A single T cell receptor beta chain is shown here with its context. The antigen is unknown. The data belong to a study of T-cell memory formation after mild COVID-19. A 5'RACE reaction primed in the constant segment made cDNA libraries of TCR alpha and TCR beta, and these carried sample barcodes and UMIs. TCRdb re-derived calls from the 5' RACE reads in MiXCR, one entry per CDR3 protein. The sample yields a few hundred thousand distinct CDR3 sequences, nearly 25% seen once. This CDR3 spans 19 amino acids. V trimming: 6 bases; J trimming: 0 bases; junction bases outside the gene matches: 12. Germline assignment: CDR1 MNHEY and CDR2 SVGAGI. Study conclusions and caveats: Day 15 to 85 contracting clones showed balanced CD4/CD8; later expanders leaned CD4+. Several responding clones turned up in pre-infection memory, indicating that cross-reactive memory may have taken part.

The V call is TRBV6-5, the J call TRBJ2-6; TRBD1 matches 9 bases. This receptor was obtained from an adult woman who had mild COVID-19 (a few samples of this study predate the infection). Cell type and time point are not known. The sequenced sample was PBMCs or a T cell subset sorted from them (not recorded which). CDR3 DNA: TGTGCCAGCAGACCTCCGCCGGGACAGGGCCGCTCTGGGGCCAACGTCCTGACTTTC. It is translated as CASRPPPGQGRSGANVLTF.